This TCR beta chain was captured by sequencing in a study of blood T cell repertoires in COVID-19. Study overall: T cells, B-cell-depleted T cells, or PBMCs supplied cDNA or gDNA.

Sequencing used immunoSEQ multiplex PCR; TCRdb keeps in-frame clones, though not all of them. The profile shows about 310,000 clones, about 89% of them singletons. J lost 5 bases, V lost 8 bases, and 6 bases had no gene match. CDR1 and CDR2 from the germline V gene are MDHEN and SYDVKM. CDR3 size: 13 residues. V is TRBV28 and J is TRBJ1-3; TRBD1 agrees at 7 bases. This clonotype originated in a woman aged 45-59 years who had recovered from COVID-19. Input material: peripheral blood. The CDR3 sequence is CASQTGSRNTIYF. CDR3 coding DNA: TGTGCCAGCCAGACAGGGTCCCGAAACACCATATATTTT.